This is a list of T cell receptor beta chains from one sample in a study of shared clonotypes between healthy human individuals. The repertoire was sequenced with immunoSEQ multiplex PCR; TCRdb's copy has only in-frame clones and lacks some. The table shows around 510,000 clones, with approximately 95% occurring only once. What was sequenced was naive CD4+ T cells sorted from blood. Source of these receptors: a woman in her thirties in good health. The CDR3 runs from the conserved cysteine through the conserved F or W. A D gene is named only where the DNA matches it firmly. Clone size is not always given. Where it is, it says once, few, many or a class for expanded clones.

-	TRBV2	TRBJ1-1	-	TGTGCCAGACAGGAGAACACTGAAGCTTTCTTT	CARQENTEAFF
TRBD1	TRBV29-1	TRBJ2-7	-	TGCAGCGCCCCCACCCGAACGACAGGGCTATTCTACGAGCAGTACTTC	CSAPTRTTGLFYEQYF
-	TRBV2	TRBJ1-1	-	TGTGCCAGCAAGCTCAACCCGGGGCTCACAAGGTACACTGAAGCTTTCTTT	CASKLNPGLTRYTEAFF
TRBD2	TRBV28	TRBJ2-5	-	TGTGCCAGCAGTCCCTCAGGAGCGGGAGGTTTGGAGACCCAGTACTTC	CASSPSGAGGLETQYF
-	TRBV4-1	TRBJ1-5	-	TGCGCCAGCAGCCAAGCCGCCTGGGAGCCCCAGCATTTT	CASSQAAWEPQHF
-	TRBV6-1	TRBJ1-4	-	TGTGCCAGCAGGAAGCTTTTATGGGGGGAAAAACTGTTTTTT	CASRKLLWGEKLFF
TRBD2	TRBV5-6	TRBJ2-2	-	TGTGCCAGCAGCTCCGGGACTAGCGTTGGACATAGGACCGGGGAGCTGTTTTTT	CASSSGTSVGHRTGELFF
-	TRBV28	TRBJ1-1	-	TGTGCCAGCACCCTCCGGTGGGGGGGTGAAGCTTTCTTT	CASTLRWGGEAFF
-	TRBV19	TRBJ2-6	-	TGTGCCAGTAGTATAGCAGGGGCTAGTGGGGCCAACGTCCTGACTTTC	CASSIAGASGANVLTF
TRBD2	TRBV10-2	TRBJ2-7	once	TGCGCCAGCAGCGGACTAGCGGGAGTCACCGAGCAGTACTTC	CASSGLAGVTEQYF
TRBD1	TRBV5-5	TRBJ2-1	-	TGTGCCAGCAGCTTTAGGGACAGCCCTTACAATGAGCAGTTCTTC	CASSFRDSPYNEQFF
-	TRBV2	TRBJ1-1	-	TGTGCCAGCAGTGAGCGCAGGCAAATGAACACTGAAGCTTTCTTT	CASSERRQMNTEAFF
TRBD2	TRBV6-6	TRBJ2-1	once	TGTGCCAGCAGTTCCCGGACTAGCGGGAGCGATGAGCAGTTCTTC	CASSSRTSGSDEQFF
-	TRBV28	TRBJ2-1	-	TGTGCCAGCCGAGAGGAGGGGAGCTCCTACAATGAGCAGTTCTTC	CASREEGSSYNEQFF
TRBD1	TRBV7-3	TRBJ2-1	-	TGTGCCAGCAGCTTAAGCCCGGGACAGAAGAACAATGAGCAGTTCTTC	CASSLSPGQKNNEQFF
-	TRBV5-1	TRBJ2-5	-	TGCGCCAGCAGCCTACAACCCAGGACAGCCAGACAAGAGACCCAGTACTTC	CASSLQPRTARQETQYF
-	TRBV5-1	TRBJ2-1	-	TGCGCCAGCAGCGGGGGGAGCAAGGCTCTCAATGAGCAGTTCTTC	CASSGGSKALNEQFF